This note documents a single T cell receptor beta chain sequence. This sample was included in a study of blood T cell repertoires in COVID-19. Study at large: Acute-phase and convalescent COVID-19 samples originated in the United States, Italy and Spain. PBMCs, B-cell-depleted T cells, or T cells were the source of the cDNA or gDNA that made up the material.

The trim removed 8 bases at V and 9 bases at J, leaving 5 bases unmatched. Germline assignment: CDR1 MNHEY and CDR2 SVGAGI. This CDR3 is 13 amino acids long. Sequenced by immunoSEQ multiplex PCR; TCRdb stores in-frame clones only, minus some. The profile covers about 310,000 clones, with around 89% appearing a single time and around a tenth taken by the ten largest. Clinical histories supplied by participants themselves formed the basis of cohort assignment. Donors of Cohort 3 who recovered were those that had two negative PCRs, clearance, or symptom resolution. The origin of this receptor is a woman between 40 and 50 years old who had recovered from COVID-19. J is TRBJ1-6 and V is TRBV6-5; the match to TRBD1 covers 9 bases. Sequenced sample: PBMCs or T cells enriched from blood (not recorded which). CDR3 bases: TGTGCCAGCCGGGACAGGGTGGGTTCACCCCTCCACTTT. This encodes CASRDRVGSPLHF.